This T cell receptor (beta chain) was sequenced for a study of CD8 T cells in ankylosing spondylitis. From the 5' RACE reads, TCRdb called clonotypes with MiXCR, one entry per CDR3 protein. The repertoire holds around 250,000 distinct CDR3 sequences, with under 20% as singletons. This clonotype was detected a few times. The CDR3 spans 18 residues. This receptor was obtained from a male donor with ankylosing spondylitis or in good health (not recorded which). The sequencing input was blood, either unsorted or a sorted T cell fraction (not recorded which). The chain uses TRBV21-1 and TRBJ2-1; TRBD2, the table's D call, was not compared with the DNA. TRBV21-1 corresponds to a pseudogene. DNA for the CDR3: TGTGCCAGCAGCAGATATAGCGGACCGACGGGAACCTACAATGAGCAGTTCTTC. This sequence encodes CASSRYSGPTGTYNEQFF.